The following is a T cell receptor beta chain sequence with its context. Authors' methods: Reference gene primer amplification gave estimated nucleated cell counts. Sequenced by immunoSEQ multiplex PCR; TCRdb stores in-frame clones only, minus some. V and J calls and clone size are as listed in that table; D and trimming were resolved from the DNA. This sample yields some 110,000 clones, of which 86% are seen a single time; roughly 7.9% belongs to the top ten. These data belong to a study of blood T cell repertoires in COVID-19. Study-level information: There were acute and convalescent COVID-19 samples, and they came from the United States, Italy and Spain. PBMCs, B-cell-depleted T cells, or T cells provided the cDNA or gDNA that made up the material.

Sequencing was carried out using peripheral blood. The clonotype comes from a man aged 65 to 79 who had recovered from COVID-19.

CDR3 region: CATFVTGGSGGYTF. The CDR3 bases are TGTGCCACCTTTGTAACAGGGGGTTCGGGTGGCTACACCTTC. J is TRBJ1-2 and V is TRBV28; TRBD1 aligns across 8 bases. Germline CDR1 MDHEN, CDR2 SYDVKM. This CDR3 spans 14 amino acids. The ends lost 10 bases at V and 7 bases at J; junction bases unmatched: 14.